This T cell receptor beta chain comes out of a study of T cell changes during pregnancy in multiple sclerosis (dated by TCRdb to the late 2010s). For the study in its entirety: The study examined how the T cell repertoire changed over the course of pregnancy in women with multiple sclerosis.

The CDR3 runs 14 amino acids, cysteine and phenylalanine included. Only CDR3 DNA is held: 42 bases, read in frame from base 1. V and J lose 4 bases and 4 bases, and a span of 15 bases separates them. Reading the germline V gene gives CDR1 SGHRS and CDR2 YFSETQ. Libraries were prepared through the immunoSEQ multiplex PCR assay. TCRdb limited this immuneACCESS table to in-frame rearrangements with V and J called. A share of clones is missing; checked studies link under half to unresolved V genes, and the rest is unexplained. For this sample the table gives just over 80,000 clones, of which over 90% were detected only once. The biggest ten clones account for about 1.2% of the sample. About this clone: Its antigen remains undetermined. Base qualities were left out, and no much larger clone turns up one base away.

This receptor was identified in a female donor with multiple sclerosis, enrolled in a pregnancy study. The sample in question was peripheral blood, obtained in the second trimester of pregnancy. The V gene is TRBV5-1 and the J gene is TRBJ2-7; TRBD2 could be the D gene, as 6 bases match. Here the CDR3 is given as CASSTFFGGYEQYF. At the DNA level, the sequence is TGCGCCAGCAGCACCTTCTTTGGGGGGTACGAGCAGTACTTC.